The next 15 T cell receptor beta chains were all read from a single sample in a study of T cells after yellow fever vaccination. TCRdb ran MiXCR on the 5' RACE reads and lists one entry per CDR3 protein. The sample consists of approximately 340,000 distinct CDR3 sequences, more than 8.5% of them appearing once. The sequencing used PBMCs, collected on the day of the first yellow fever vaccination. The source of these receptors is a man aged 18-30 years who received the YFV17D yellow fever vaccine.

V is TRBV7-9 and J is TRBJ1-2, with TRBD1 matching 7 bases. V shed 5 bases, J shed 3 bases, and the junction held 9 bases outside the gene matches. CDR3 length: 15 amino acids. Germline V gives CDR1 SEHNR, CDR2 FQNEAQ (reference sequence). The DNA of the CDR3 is TGTGCCAGCAGCGCACCGTCAACAGGGGACTATGGCTACACCTTC. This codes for CASSAPSTGDYGYTF.

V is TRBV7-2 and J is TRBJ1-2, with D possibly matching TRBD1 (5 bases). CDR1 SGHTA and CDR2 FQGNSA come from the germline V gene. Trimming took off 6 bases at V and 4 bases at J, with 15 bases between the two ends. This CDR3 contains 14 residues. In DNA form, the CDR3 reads TGTGCCAGCAGAGAGACAGCCATCCTCTATGGCTACACCTTC. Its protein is CASRETAILYGYTF. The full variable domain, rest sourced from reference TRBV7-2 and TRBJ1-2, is GAGVSQSPSNKVTEKGKDVELRCDPISGHTALYWYRQSLGQGLEFLIYFQGNSAPDKSGLPSDRFSAERTGGSVSTLTIQRTQQEDSAVYLCASRETAILYGYTFGSGTRLTVV.

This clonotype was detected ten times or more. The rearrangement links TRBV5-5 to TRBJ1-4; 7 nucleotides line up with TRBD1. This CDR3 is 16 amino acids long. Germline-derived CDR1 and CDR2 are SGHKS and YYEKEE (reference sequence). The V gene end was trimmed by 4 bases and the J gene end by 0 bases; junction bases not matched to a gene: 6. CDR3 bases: TGTGCCAGCAGCCTCCGGGACAGTGCAACTAATGAAAAACTGTTTTTT. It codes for CASSLRDSATNEKLFF.

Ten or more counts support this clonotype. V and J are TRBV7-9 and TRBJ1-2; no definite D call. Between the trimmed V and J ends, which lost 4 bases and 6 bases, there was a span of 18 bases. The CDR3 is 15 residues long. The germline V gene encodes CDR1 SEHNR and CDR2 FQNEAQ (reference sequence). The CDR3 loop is CASSSIREALDGYTF. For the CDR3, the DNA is TGTGCCAGCAGCTCCATTCGGGAGGCTCTTGATGGCTACACCTTC.

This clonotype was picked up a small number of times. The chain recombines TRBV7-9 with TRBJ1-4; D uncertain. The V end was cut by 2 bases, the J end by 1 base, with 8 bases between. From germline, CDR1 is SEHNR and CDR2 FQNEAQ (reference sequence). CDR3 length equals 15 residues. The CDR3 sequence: CASSLWVGTNEKLFF. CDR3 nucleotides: TGTGCCAGCAGCTTATGGGTAGGAACTAATGAAAAACTGTTTTTT. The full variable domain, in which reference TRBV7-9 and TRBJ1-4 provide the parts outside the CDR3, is DTGVSQNPRHKITKRGQNVTFRCDPISEHNRLYWYRQTLGQGPEFLTYFQNEAQLEKSRLLSDRFSAERPKGSFSTLEIQRTEQGDSAMYLCASSLWVGTNEKLFFGSGTQLSVL.

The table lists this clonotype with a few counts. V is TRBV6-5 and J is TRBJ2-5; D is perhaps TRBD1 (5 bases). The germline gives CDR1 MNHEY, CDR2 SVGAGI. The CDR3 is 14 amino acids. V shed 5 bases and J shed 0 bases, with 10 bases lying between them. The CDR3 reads CASSLQENQETQYF. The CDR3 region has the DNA TGTGCCAGCAGTCTACAGGAAAACCAAGAGACCCAGTACTTC.

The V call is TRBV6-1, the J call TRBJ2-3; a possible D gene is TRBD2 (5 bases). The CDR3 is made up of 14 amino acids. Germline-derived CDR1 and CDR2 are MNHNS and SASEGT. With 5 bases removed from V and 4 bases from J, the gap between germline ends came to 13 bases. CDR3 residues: CASSREVSADTQYF. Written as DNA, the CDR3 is TGTGCCAGCAGTCGCGAGGTTAGCGCAGATACGCAGTATTTT.

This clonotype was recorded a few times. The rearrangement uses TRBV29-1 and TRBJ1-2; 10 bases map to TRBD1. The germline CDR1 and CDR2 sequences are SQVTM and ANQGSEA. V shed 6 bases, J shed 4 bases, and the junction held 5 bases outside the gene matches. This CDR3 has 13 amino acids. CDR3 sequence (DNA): TGCAGCGTGGGGACAGGGGTAATCTATGGCTACACCTTC. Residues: CSVGTGVIYGYTF.

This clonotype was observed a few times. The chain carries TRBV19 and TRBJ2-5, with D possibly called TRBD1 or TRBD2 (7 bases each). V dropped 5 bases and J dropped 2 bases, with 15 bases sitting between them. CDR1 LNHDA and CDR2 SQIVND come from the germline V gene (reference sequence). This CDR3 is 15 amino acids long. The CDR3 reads CASSGSGTVQETQYF. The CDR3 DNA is TGTGCCAGTAGTGGAAGCGGGACAGTTCAAGAGACCCAGTACTTC. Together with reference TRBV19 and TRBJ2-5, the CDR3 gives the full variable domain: DGGITQSPKYLFRKEGQNVTLSCEQNLNHDAMYWYRQDPGQGLRLIYYSQIVNDFQKGDIAEGYSVSREKKESFPLTVTSAQKNPTAFYLCASSGSGTVQETQYFGPGTRLLVL.

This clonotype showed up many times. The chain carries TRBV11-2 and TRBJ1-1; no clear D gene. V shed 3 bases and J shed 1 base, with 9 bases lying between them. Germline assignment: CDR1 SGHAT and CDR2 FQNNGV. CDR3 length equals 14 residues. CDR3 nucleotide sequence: TGTGCCAGCAGCTTGGGTCCCGGGAACACTGAAGCTTTCTTT. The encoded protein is CASSLGPGNTEAFF.

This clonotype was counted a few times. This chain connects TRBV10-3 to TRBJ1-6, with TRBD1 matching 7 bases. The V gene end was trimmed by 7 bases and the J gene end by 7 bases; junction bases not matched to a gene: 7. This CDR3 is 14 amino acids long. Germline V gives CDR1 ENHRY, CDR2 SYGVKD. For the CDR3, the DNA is TGTGCCATCATTGATAGGGACAGAAATTCACCCCTCCACTTT. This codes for CAIIDRDRNSPLHF.

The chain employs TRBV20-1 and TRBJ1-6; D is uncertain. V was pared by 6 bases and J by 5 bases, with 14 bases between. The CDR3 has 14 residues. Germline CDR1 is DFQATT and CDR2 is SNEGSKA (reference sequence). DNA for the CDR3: TGCAGTGCACGAAAACAGATAGATAATTCACCCCTCCACTTT. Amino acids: CSARKQIDNSPLHF.

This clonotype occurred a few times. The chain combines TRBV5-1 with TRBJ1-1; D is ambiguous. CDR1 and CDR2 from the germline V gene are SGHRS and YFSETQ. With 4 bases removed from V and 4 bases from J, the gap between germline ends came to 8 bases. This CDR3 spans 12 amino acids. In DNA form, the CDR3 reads TGCGCCAGCAGCGGGGAGAGCACTGAAGCTTTCTTT. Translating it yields CASSGESTEAFF.

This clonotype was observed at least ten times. Here the CDR3 reads CASSLDRVTDTQYF. The DNA for the CDR3 is TGCGCCAGCAGCTTGGATAGGGTCACAGATACGCAGTATTTT. This chain connects TRBV5-1 to TRBJ2-3; D is unclear. The V gene lost 0 bases and the J gene lost 2 bases, with 7 bases spanning the gap. CDR3 length: 14 amino acids. Germline values: CDR1 SGHRS, CDR2 YFSETQ.

CDR3 DNA: TGTGCCAGCAGCTTTCCTCCCGGGACAGGTGGCTTAAATGAGCAGTTCTTC. As protein: CASSFPPGTGGLNEQFF. The V gene is TRBV7-9, the J gene TRBJ2-1, with TRBD1 identical over 8 bases. J was trimmed by 7 bases and V by 3 bases; bases with no gene match: 14. The CDR3 has 17 residues. In germline, CDR1 is SEHNR, CDR2 FQNEAQ (reference sequence).